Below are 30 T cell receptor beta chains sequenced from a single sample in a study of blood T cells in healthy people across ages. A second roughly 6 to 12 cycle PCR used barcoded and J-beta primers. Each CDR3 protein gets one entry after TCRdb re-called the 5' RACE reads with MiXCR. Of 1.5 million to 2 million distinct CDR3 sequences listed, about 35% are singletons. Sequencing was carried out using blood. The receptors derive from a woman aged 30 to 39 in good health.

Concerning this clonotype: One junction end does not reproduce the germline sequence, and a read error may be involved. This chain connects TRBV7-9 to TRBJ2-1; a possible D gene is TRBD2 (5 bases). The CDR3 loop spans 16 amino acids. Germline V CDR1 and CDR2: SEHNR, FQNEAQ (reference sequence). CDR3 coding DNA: TGTGCCAACAGCCCTCGGGGTGGTAGTTCCTACAATGAGCAGTTCTTC. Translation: CANSPRGGSSYNEQFF.

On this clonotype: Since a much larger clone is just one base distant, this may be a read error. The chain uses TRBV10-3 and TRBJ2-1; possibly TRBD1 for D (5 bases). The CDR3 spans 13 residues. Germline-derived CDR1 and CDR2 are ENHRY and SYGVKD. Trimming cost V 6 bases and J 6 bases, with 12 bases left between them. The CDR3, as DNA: TGTGCCATCAGGGGTGCGACAGTCAATGAGCAGTTCTTC. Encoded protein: CAIRGATVNEQFF.

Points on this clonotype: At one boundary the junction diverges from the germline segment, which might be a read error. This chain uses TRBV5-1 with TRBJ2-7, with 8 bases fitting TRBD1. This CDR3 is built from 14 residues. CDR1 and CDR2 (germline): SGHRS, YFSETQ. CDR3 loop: CASSRDRGGYEQYF. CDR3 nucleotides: TGTGCCAGCAGCCGCGACAGGGGAGGTTACGAGCAGTACTTC.

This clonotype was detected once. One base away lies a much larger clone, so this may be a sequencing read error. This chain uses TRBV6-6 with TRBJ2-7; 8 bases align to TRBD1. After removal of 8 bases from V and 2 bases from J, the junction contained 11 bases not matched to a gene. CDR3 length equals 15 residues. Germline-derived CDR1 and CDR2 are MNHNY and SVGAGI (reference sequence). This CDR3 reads CASGSLGQVTYEQYF. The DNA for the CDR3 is TGTGCCAGCGGTTCCTTGGGACAGGTAACCTACGAGCAGTACTTC.

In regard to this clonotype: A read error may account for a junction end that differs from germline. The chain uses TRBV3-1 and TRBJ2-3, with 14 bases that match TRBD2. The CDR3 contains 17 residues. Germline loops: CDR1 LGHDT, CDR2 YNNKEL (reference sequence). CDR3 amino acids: CANSGKTGLAGGDTQYF. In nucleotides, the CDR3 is TGTGCCAACAGCGGAAAGACCGGACTAGCGGGGGGAGATACGCAGTATTTT.

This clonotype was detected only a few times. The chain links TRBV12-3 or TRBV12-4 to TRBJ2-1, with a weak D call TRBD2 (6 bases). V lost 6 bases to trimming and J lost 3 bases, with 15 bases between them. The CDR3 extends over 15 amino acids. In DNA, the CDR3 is TGTGCCAGCAGCCCAAGTGCTAGCGTCTACAATGAGCAGTTCTTC. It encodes CASSPSASVYNEQFF.

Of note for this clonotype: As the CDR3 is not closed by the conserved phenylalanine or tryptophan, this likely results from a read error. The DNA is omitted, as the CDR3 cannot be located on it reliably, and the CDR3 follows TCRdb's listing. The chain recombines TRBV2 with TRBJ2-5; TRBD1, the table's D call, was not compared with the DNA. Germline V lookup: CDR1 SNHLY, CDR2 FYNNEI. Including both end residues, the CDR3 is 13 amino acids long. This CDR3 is CASSRQGAETQHC.

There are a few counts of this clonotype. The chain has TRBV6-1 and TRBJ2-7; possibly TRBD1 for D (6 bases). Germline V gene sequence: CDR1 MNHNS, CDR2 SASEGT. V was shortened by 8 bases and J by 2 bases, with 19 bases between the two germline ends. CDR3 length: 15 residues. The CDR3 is CASSLPRGSAYEQYF. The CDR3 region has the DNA TGTGCCAGCTCCTTACCAAGGGGGTCAGCCTACGAGCAGTACTTC.

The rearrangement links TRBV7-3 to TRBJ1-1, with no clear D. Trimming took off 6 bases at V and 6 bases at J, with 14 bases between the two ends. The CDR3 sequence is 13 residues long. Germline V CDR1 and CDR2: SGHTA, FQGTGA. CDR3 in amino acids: CASSVGPGAEAFF. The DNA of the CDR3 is TGTGCCAGCAGTGTGGGCCCCGGGGCTGAAGCTTTCTTT. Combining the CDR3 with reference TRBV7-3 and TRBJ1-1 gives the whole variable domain GAGVSQTPSNKVTEKGKYVELRCDPISGHTALYWYRQSLGQGPEFLIYFQGTGAADDSGLPNDRFFAVRPEGSVSTLKIQRTERGDSAVYLCASSVGPGAEAFFGQGTRLTVV.

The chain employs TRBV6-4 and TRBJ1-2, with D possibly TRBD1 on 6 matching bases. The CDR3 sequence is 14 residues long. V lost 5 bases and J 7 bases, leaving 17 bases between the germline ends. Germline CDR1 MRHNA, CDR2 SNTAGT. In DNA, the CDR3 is TGTGCCAGCAGTCAGAATACCAGGGGATCTGGCTACACCTTC. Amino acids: CASSQNTRGSGYTF.

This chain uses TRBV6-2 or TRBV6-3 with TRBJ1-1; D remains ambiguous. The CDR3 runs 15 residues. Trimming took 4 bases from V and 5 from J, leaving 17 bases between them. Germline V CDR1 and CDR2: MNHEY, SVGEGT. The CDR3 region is CASSLAGGGRTEAFF. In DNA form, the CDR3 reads TGTGCCAGCAGTTTAGCAGGAGGAGGACGGACTGAAGCTTTCTTT.

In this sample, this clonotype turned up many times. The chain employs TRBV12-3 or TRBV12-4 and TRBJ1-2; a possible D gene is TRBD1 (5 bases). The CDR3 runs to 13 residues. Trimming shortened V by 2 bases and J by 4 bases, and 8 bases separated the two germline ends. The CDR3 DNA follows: TGTGCCAGCAGTTTACCCGGGGCCTATGGCTACACCTTC. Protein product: CASSLPGAYGYTF.

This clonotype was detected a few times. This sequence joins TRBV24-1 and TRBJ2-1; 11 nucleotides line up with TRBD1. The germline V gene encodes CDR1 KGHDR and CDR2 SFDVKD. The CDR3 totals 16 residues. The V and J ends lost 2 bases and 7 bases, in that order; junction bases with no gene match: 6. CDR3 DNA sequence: TGTGCCACCAGTGATTACGGACAGGGGGCCGGTAATGAGCAGTTCTTC. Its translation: CATSDYGQGAGNEQFF.

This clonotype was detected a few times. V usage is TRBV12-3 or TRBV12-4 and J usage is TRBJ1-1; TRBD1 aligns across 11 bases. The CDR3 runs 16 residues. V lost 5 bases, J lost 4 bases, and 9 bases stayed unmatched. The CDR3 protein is CASSPGQGAHGTEAFF. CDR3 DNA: TGTGCCAGCAGTCCCGGACAGGGGGCCCATGGCACTGAAGCTTTCTTT.

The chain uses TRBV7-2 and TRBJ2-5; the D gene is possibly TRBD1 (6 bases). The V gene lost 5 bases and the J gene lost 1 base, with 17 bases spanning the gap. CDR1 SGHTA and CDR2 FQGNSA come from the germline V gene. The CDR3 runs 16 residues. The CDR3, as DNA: TGTGCCAGCAGCCCATACTTCCAAGGGGGCCAAGAGACCCAGTACTTC. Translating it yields CASSPYFQGGQETQYF.

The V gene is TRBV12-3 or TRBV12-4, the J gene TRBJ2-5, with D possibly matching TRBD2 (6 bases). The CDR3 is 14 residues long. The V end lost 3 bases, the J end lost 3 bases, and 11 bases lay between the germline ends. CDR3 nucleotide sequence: TGTGCCAGCAGTTTGGGTGCGGGAAAAGAGACCCAGTACTTC. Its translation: CASSLGAGKETQYF.

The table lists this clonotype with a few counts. The CDR3 protein is CASNRVQSSNQPQHF. The CDR3 DNA reads TGTGCCAGTAACAGGGTGCAGAGTAGCAATCAGCCCCAGCATTTT. This chain links TRBV19 with TRBJ1-5; tentatively, D is TRBD1 (6 bases). V gave up 7 bases and J gave up 0 bases, with 13 bases separating them. The CDR3 contains 15 residues. Germline CDR1 is LNHDA and CDR2 is SQIVND (reference sequence).

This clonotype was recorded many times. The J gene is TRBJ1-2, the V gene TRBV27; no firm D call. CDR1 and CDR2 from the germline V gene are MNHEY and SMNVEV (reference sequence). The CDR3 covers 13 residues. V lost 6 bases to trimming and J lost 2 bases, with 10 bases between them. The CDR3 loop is CASSPGPNYGYTF. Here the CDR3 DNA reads TGTGCCAGCAGCCCTGGGCCGAACTATGGCTACACCTTC.

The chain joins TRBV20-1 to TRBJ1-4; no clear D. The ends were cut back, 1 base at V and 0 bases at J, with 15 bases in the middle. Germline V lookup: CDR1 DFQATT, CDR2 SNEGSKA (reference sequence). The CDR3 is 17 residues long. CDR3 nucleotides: TGCAGTGCTAGAGTTTGGGAACAAATTGCAACTAATGAAAAACTGTTTTTT. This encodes CSARVWEQIATNEKLFF.

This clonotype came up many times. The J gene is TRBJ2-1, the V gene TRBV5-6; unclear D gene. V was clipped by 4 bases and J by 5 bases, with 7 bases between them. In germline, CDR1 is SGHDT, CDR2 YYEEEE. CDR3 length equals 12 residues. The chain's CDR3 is CASSLSHNEQFF. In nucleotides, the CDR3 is TGTGCCAGCAGCCTAAGCCACAATGAGCAGTTCTTC.

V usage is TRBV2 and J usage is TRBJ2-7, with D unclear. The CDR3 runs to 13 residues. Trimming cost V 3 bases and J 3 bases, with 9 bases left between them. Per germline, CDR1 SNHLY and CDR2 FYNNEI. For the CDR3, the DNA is TGTGCCAGCAGTGAGGGTCACAACTACGAGCAGTACTTC. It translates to CASSEGHNYEQYF.

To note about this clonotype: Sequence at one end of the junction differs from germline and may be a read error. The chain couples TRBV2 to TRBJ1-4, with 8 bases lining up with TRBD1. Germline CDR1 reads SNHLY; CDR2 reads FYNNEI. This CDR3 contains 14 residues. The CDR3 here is CASSKDRAGEKLFF. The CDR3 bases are TGTGCCAGCAGCAAGGACAGGGCGGGGGAAAAGCTGTTTTTT.

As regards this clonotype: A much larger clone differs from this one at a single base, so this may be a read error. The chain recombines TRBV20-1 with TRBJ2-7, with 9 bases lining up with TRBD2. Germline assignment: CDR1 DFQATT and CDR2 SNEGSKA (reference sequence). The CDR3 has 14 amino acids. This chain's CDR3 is CCASDKRGAYEQYF. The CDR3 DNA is TGCTGTGCTAGTGATAAGCGGGGGGCCTACGAGCAGTACTTC.

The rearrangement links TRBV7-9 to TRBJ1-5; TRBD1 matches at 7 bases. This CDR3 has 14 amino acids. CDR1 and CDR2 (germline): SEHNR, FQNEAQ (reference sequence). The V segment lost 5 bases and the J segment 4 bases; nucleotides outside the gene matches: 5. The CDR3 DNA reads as TGTGCCAGCAGCCGTGGGACAGCAAATCAGCCCCAGCATTTT. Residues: CASSRGTANQPQHF.

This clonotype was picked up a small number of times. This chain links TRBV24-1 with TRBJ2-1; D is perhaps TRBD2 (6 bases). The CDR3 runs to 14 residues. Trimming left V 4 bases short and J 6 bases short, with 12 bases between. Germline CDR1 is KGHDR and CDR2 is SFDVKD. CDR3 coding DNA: TGTGCCACCAGTGACCGGACGGGGGTCAATGAGCAGTTCTTC. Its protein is CATSDRTGVNEQFF.

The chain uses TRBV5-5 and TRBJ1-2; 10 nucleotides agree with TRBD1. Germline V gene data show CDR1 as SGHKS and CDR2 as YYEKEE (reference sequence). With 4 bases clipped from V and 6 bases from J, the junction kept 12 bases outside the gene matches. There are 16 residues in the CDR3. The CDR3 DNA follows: TGTGCCAGCAGCAGGACGGACAGGGGGGGCAGGGATGGCTACACCTTC. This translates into CASSRTDRGGRDGYTF.

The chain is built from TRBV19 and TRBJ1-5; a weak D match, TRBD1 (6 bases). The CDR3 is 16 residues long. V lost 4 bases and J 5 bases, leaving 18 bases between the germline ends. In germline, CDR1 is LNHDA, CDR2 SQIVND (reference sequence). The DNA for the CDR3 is TGTGCCAGTAGTACCCCGGGGCAGGGGACGCATCAGCCCCAGCATTTT. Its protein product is CASSTPGQGTHQPQHF. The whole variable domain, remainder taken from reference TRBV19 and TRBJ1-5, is DGGITQSPKYLFRKEGQNVTLSCEQNLNHDAMYWYRQDPGQGLRLIYYSQIVNDFQKGDIAEGYSVSREKKESFPLTVTSAQKNPTAFYLCASSTPGQGTHQPQHFGDGTRLSIL.

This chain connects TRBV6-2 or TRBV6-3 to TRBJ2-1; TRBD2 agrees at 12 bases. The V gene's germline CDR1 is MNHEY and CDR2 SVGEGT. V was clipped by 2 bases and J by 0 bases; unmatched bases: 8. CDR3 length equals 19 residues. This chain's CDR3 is CASSYVRTSGTSSYNEQFF. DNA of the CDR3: TGTGCCAGCAGTTACGTCCGGACTAGCGGGACGAGCTCCTACAATGAGCAGTTCTTC.

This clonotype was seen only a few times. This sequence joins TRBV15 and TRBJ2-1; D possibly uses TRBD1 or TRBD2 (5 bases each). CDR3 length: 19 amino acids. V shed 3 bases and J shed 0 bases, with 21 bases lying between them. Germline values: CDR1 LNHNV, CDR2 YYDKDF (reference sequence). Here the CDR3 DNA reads TGTGCCACCAGCAGCCGGGACGGACGAGGGGCAAGCTCCTACAATGAGCAGTTCTTC. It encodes CATSSRDGRGASSYNEQFF.

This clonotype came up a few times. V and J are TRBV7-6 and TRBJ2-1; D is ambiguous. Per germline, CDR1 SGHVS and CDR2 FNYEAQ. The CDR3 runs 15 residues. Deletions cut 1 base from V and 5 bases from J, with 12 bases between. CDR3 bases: TGTGCCAGCAGCTTAGATCTCGGCCAGAACAATGAGCAGTTCTTC. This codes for CASSLDLGQNNEQFF.